A selection of T cell receptor beta chains follows, all from one sample in a study of shared clonotypes between healthy human individuals. Assay: immunoSEQ multiplex PCR; the TCRdb copy retains only in-frame clones and omits some. The data contain about 1.1 million clones, 60% to 80% of them seen just once; the ten biggest clones take up roughly 0.9%. The sample was memory CD4+ T cells from PBMCs. All receptors come from a man aged 18 to 29 in good health. Some clones in this sample may be carry-over from other donors' samples. Each CDR3 is given with its conserved first and last residue. Fields, in order: clone size, J gene, V gene, D gene, CDR3 protein, CDR3 DNA. The D gene is left open where the match is weak. The size entry is marked missing in some rows and otherwise reads once, few, many or a size class.

size: .
J: TRBJ2-1
V: TRBV2
D: TRBD2
CDR3: CASSVNGREDEQFF
DNA: TGTGCCAGCAGTGTAAACGGGAGGGAGGATGAGCAGTTCTTC

size: once
J: TRBJ2-1
V: TRBV7-3
D: .
CDR3: CASSLTPSSYNEQFF
DNA: TGTGCCAGCAGCTTAACCCCGAGCTCCTACAATGAGCAGTTCTTC

size: .
J: TRBJ2-5
V: TRBV5-1
D: .
CDR3: CASSPSLGLQETQYF
DNA: TGCGCCAGCAGTCCCAGCCTGGGGCTCCAAGAGACCCAGTACTTC

size: .
J: TRBJ2-1
V: TRBV15
D: .
CDR3: CATSRDPRLASRQFF
DNA: TGTGCCACCAGCAGAGATCCGAGACTTGCCTCTAGGCAGTTCTTC

size: .
J: TRBJ2-1
V: TRBV10-3
D: .
CDR3: CAINGQSSNREQFF
DNA: TGTGCCATCAACGGACAGTCCAGTAATCGTGAGCAGTTCTTC

size: once
J: TRBJ2-5
V: TRBV9
D: TRBD2
CDR3: CASSVSGGRARGEETQYF
DNA: TGTGCCAGCAGCGTTTCCGGCGGGAGGGCGAGGGGGGAAGAGACCCAGTACTTC

size: once
J: TRBJ2-5
V: TRBV28
D: TRBD1
CDR3: CASSRETGESKTQYF
DNA: TGTGCCAGCAGCCGGGAGACAGGGGAATCTAAGACCCAGTACTTC

size: .
J: TRBJ1-5
V: TRBV6-6
D: .
CDR3: CASSRQGSGEPQHF
DNA: TGTGCCAGCAGTCGCCAGGGGAGTGGGGAGCCCCAGCATTTT

size: .
J: TRBJ1-1
V: TRBV30
D: TRBD1
CDR3: CAWSRSRSSTGGNTEAFF
DNA: TGTGCCTGGAGTCGGTCAAGGAGTTCGACAGGGGGGAACACTGAAGCTTTCTTT

size: .
J: TRBJ2-1
V: TRBV27
D: TRBD2
CDR3: CASSSRTSSFNNEQFF
DNA: TGTGCCAGCAGTTCCCGGACTAGCTCATTCAACAATGAGCAGTTCTTC

size: .
J: TRBJ1-5
V: TRBV30
D: .
CDR3: CAWSVGRGQPQHF
DNA: TGTGCCTGGAGTGTAGGCCGGGGTCAGCCCCAGCATTTT

size: .
J: TRBJ2-1
V: TRBV28
D: TRBD1
CDR3: CASRRNYLGQQYNEQFF
DNA: TGTGCCAGCAGACGGAATTACCTGGGACAGCAATACAATGAGCAGTTCTTC

size: once
J: TRBJ1-2
V: TRBV6-6
D: .
CDR3: CAGSQGSYGYTF
DNA: TGTGCCGGATCACAGGGCTCCTATGGCTACACCTTC

size: .
J: TRBJ2-3
V: TRBV5-1
D: .
CDR3: CASSTDPSTDTQYF
DNA: TGCGCCAGCAGCACTGACCCCTCCACAGATACGCAGTATTTT

size: once
J: TRBJ2-7
V: TRBV4-1
D: TRBD2
CDR3: CASSQETSGSREQYF
DNA: TGCGCCAGCAGCCAAGAAACAAGCGGGAGTAGAGAGCAGTACTTC

size: .
J: TRBJ1-1
V: TRBV7-9
D: .
CDR3: CASSLVYLGGRNTEAFF
DNA: TGTGCCAGCAGCTTAGTCTACCTCGGGGGCAGGAACACTGAAGCTTTCTTT

size: .
J: TRBJ2-1
V: TRBV2
D: .
CDR3: CASTDSRGGAGHEQFF
DNA: TGTGCCAGCACCGACTCTAGAGGGGGGGCTGGGCATGAGCAGTTCTTC

size: .
J: TRBJ2-2
V: TRBV4-1
D: TRBD2
CDR3: CASSQELARLGELFF
DNA: TGCGCCAGCAGCCAAGAACTAGCGAGGCTCGGGGAGCTGTTTTTT

size: .
J: TRBJ1-2
V: TRBV5-1
D: .
CDR3: CASSLTTDRNYGYTF
DNA: TGCGCCAGCAGCTTGACAACGGACAGAAACTATGGCTACACCTTC

size: .
J: TRBJ2-1
V: TRBV5-1
D: TRBD2
CDR3: CASSLVGGRENEQFF
DNA: TGCGCCAGCAGCTTGGTTGGCGGGAGGGAAAATGAGCAGTTCTTC

size: .
J: TRBJ2-7
V: TRBV6-1
D: .
CDR3: CASSERASSYEQYF
DNA: TGTGCCAGCAGTGAACGCGCCAGCTCCTACGAGCAGTACTTC

size: once
J: TRBJ2-7
V: TRBV10-3
D: TRBD1
CDR3: CAISLGMGQGVGEQYF
DNA: TGTGCCATCAGTTTAGGTATGGGACAGGGGGTCGGCGAGCAGTACTTC

size: .
J: TRBJ2-2
V: TRBV5-4
D: .
CDR3: CASSSEVGGELFF
DNA: TGTGCCAGCAGCTCGGAGGTTGGCGGGGAGCTGTTTTTT

size: .
J: TRBJ2-5
V: TRBV7-2
D: TRBD2
CDR3: CASSLVASGSLTRGTQYF
DNA: TGTGCCAGCAGCTTAGTGGCTAGCGGGTCCCTAACCCGGGGGACCCAGTACTTC

size: .
J: TRBJ2-1
V: TRBV5-6
D: TRBD2
CDR3: CASSLVLRLAGYNEQFF
DNA: TGTGCCAGCAGCTTGGTGTTACGGCTAGCGGGTTACAATGAGCAGTTCTTC

size: once
J: TRBJ2-7
V: TRBV5-4
D: TRBD2
CDR3: CASSLKTSGIYEQYF
DNA: TGTGCCAGCAGCTTGAAGACTAGCGGCATCTACGAGCAGTACTTC

size: .
J: TRBJ2-7
V: TRBV28
D: TRBD2
CDR3: CASSLGGGSPYEQYF
DNA: TGTGCCAGCAGTTTAGGGGGGGGGAGCCCCTACGAGCAGTACTTC

size: few
J: TRBJ1-2
V: TRBV28
D: .
CDR3: CASSSPSLTAHYGYTF
DNA: TGTGCCAGCAGTTCCCCCTCCTTGACAGCGCACTATGGCTACACCTTC

size: .
J: TRBJ2-3
V: TRBV5-6
D: .
CDR3: CASSRLDGGTDTQYF
DNA: TGTGCCAGCAGCCGACTAGATGGGGGCACAGATACGCAGTATTTT